Presented here are 23 T cell receptor beta chains from one specimen sequenced in a study of blood T cell repertoires in COVID-19. Here immunoSEQ multiplex PCR was the method, and the copy in TCRdb shows in-frame clones only, minus some. The sample has roughly 97,000 clones, 70% to 85% seen once. The sample was peripheral blood. The receptor set was obtained from a man in his 70s with acute or convalescent COVID-19.

The genes are TRBV6-1 and TRBJ1-4, with a possible D match to TRBD1 (5 bases). The V gene's germline CDR1 is MNHNS and CDR2 SASEGT. The length of the CDR3 is 14 residues. The V and J ends lost 1 base and 7 bases respectively, with 10 bases between them. The CDR3 bases are TGTGCCAGCAGTGAAGTAGGGGAGGGTGAAAAACTGTTTTTT. Residues: CASSEVGEGEKLFF.

The V gene is TRBV11-3, the J gene TRBJ1-5; 7 positions agree with TRBD1. Trimming at V came to 5 bases and at J to 2 bases, leaving 6 bases not matched to a gene. This CDR3 has 15 amino acids. CDR1 SGHNT and CDR2 YENEEA come from the germline V gene. The CDR3: CASSLTGTGNQPQHF. The CDR3 DNA is TGTGCCAGCAGCCTAACCGGGACAGGCAATCAGCCCCAGCATTTT.

The J gene is TRBJ1-3, the V gene TRBV28, with a weak D call TRBD1 (6 bases). The CDR3 spans 15 residues. Looked up from germline, CDR1 is MDHEN and CDR2 is SYDVKM. Trimming pared 5 bases from V and 0 bases from J, leaving 11 bases between. The CDR3 loop is CASSQGTSSGNTIYF. In DNA form, the CDR3 reads TGTGCCAGCAGTCAGGGGACGAGCTCTGGAAACACCATATATTTT.

This clone was seen more than once but under ten times. CDR3 region: CASRLNTGELFF. The CDR3 bases are TGTGCCAGCAGACTTAACACCGGGGAGCTGTTTTTT. The genes are TRBV3-1 (or the pseudogene TRBV3-2) and TRBJ2-2; D gene ambiguous. In germline, CDR1 is LGHDT, CDR2 YNNKEL (reference sequence). V lost 6 bases, J lost 2 bases, and 4 bases lay in between. The CDR3 is 12 residues long.

This rearrangement joins TRBV6-5 to TRBJ1-3; D is unclear. Per germline, CDR1 MNHEY and CDR2 SVGAGI. The CDR3 consists of 12 residues. V gave up 4 bases and J gave up 4 bases, with 5 bases separating them. The CDR3 region is CASSFSGNTIYF. CDR3 coding DNA: TGTGCCAGCAGTTTTTCAGGAAACACCATATATTTT.

This clone was counted at least ten times. The V call is TRBV11-2, the J call TRBJ2-2; the D call may be TRBD1 or TRBD2 (5 bases each). From germline, CDR1 is SGHAT and CDR2 FQNNGV. V gave up 5 bases and J gave up 1 base, with 17 bases separating them. This CDR3 has 17 residues. CDR3 coding DNA: TGTGCCAGCAGCCTAGGGGCTCGAGGGCGGAACACCGGGGAGCTGTTTTTT. The encoded protein is CASSLGARGRNTGELFF.

This clone is a singleton in its sample. The chain carries TRBV11-3 and TRBJ2-1; maybe TRBD2 (7 bases). Trimming stripped 1 base from V and 3 bases from J, with 10 bases between. Per the germline V gene, CDR1 is SGHNT and CDR2 is YENEEA. This CDR3 has 15 residues. In DNA, the CDR3 is TGTGCCAGCAGCTTAGGCGGGGGCAACTACAATGAGCAGTTCTTC. It yields the protein CASSLGGGNYNEQFF.

This clone was detected only a few times. The chain is built from TRBV19 and TRBJ1-6, with TRBD1 matching over 7 bases. Per germline, CDR1 LNHDA and CDR2 SQIVND (reference sequence). With 7 bases clipped from V and 6 bases from J, the junction kept 6 bases outside the gene matches. CDR3 length: 14 amino acids. The CDR3 nucleotides read TGTGCCAGTACCACGACAGGGTTTAATTCACCCCTCCACTTT. It yields the protein CASTTTGFNSPLHF.

This chain connects TRBV7-9 to TRBJ1-2; 9 bases are shared with TRBD1. This CDR3 has 14 residues. V trimming: 5 bases; J trimming: 3 bases; junction bases outside the gene matches: 4. In germline, CDR1 is SEHNR, CDR2 FQNEAQ (reference sequence). The CDR3 protein is CASSIQGAYYGYTF. DNA of the CDR3: TGTGCCAGCAGCATACAGGGGGCCTACTATGGCTACACCTTC.

The chain joins TRBV11-1 to TRBJ2-7; 13 bases align to TRBD2. Germline lookup yields CDR1 SGHAT and CDR2 FQDESV (reference sequence). The CDR3 is made up of 15 amino acids. The J segment lost 3 bases and the V segment lost 5 bases, leaving 4 bases of the junction unmatched. The CDR3 region is CASSRTSGRDYEQYF. The CDR3 DNA sequence: TGTGCCAGCAGCCGAACTAGCGGGAGGGACTACGAGCAGTACTTC. The complete variable domain, with remaining parts taken from reference TRBV11-1 and TRBJ2-7, reads EAEVAQSPRYKITEKSQAVAFWCDPISGHATLYWYRQILGQGPELLVQFQDESVVDDSQLPKDRFSAERLKGVDSTLKIQPAELGDSAMYLCASSRTSGRDYEQYFGPGTRLTVT.

J is TRBJ2-5 and V is TRBV28, with 8 bases identical to TRBD2. This CDR3 comprises 15 residues. Germline lookup yields CDR1 MDHEN and CDR2 SYDVKM. Losses at the gene ends were 5 bases for V and 1 base for J; bases not matched to a gene: 6. The CDR3 reads CASSSPAGAQETQYF. The CDR3 bases are TGTGCCAGCAGTAGCCCAGCGGGAGCCCAAGAGACCCAGTACTTC.

The chain uses TRBV7-6 and TRBJ2-7; 10 bases match TRBD1. The CDR3 spans 14 residues. Trimming at V came to 5 bases and at J to 3 bases, leaving 4 bases not matched to a gene. Germline-derived CDR1 and CDR2 are SGHVS and FNYEAQ. The CDR3 coding sequence is TGTGCCAGCAGCCTAAGGACAGGGGGCTACGAGCAGTACTTC. Translated, it gives CASSLRTGGYEQYF.

The CDR3 here is CASSPGLAGEFF. Written as DNA, the CDR3 is TGTGCCAGCAGCCCGGGGCTAGCGGGAGAGTTCTTC. This chain joins TRBV5-6 and TRBJ2-1; 10 bases are shared with TRBD2. CDR3 length: 12 residues. The germline V gene encodes CDR1 SGHDT and CDR2 YYEEEE. Losses at the gene ends were 4 bases for V and 14 bases for J; bases not matched to a gene: 6.

This clone was picked up one time. This chain joins TRBV7-6 and TRBJ1-4; TRBD1 agrees at 7 bases. The CDR3 contains 14 residues. V lost 5 bases to trimming and J lost 4 bases; unmatched junction nucleotides: 4. Germline V gene sequence: CDR1 SGHVS, CDR2 FNYEAQ. This CDR3 is CASSRDSLNEKLFF. The DNA for the CDR3 is TGTGCCAGCAGCAGGGACAGCCTTAATGAAAAACTGTTTTTT.

The V call is TRBV3-1 (or the pseudogene TRBV3-2), the J call TRBJ2-1; a possible D gene is TRBD1 (5 bases). In germline, CDR1 is LGHDT, CDR2 YNNKEL (reference sequence). CDR3 length: 15 residues. Deletions cut 4 bases from V and 2 bases from J, with 12 bases between. The CDR3 here is CASSLRGTTYNEQFF. CDR3 DNA sequence: TGTGCCAGCAGCCTAAGGGGAACCACCTACAATGAGCAGTTCTTC.

This CDR3 reads CASRSGLANTGELFF. The CDR3 nucleotides are TGCGCCAGCCGTTCGGGACTAGCGAACACCGGGGAGCTGTTTTTT. J is TRBJ2-2 and V is TRBV4-3, with 8 bases identical to TRBD2. Germline trimming cut 8 bases from V and 0 bases from J; bases unmatched to any gene: 5. The CDR3 runs to 15 residues. From germline, CDR1 is LGHNA and CDR2 YSLEER.

The chain has TRBV11-2 and TRBJ2-1, with 11 bases matching TRBD2. The CDR3 contains 14 residues. Germline V gives CDR1 SGHAT, CDR2 FQNNGV. Trimming cost V 5 bases and J 6 bases; bases outside gene matches: 3. The CDR3 loop reads CASSQLAGANEQFF. The CDR3 coding sequence is TGTGCCAGCAGCCAACTAGCGGGGGCCAATGAGCAGTTCTTC.

In this sample, this clone turned up once. The chain is built from TRBV5-1 and TRBJ2-1; the match to TRBD2 covers 10 bases. CDR3 size: 16 residues. CDR1 and CDR2 from the germline V gene are SGHRS and YFSETQ. The trim removed 3 bases at V and 2 bases at J, leaving 5 bases unmatched. The chain's CDR3 is CASSYDSGRTYNEQFF. In DNA, the CDR3 is TGCGCCAGCAGCTATGATAGCGGGAGGACCTACAATGAGCAGTTCTTC.

V gene TRBV29-1 combines with J gene TRBJ2-7; the D is unclear. Germline values: CDR1 SQVTM, CDR2 ANQGSEA. The V end was cut by 0 bases, the J end by 11 bases, with 20 bases between. The CDR3 runs to 14 residues. CDR3 residues: CSVEDRNTVFGEYF. The CDR3 nucleotides are TGCAGCGTTGAAGATCGAAACACCGTTTTCGGAGAGTACTTC.

The sample holds a few counts of this clone. The V call is TRBV2, the J call TRBJ2-1; 9 bases agree with TRBD2. Looked up from germline, CDR1 is SNHLY and CDR2 is FYNNEI. V trimming: 2 bases; J trimming: 8 bases; junction bases outside the gene matches: 7. CDR3 length: 15 amino acids. The CDR3 sequence is CASSERRGGQHEQFF. CDR3 DNA sequence: TGTGCCAGCAGTGAAAGGCGGGGGGGCCAACATGAGCAGTTCTTC.

The chain joins TRBV20-1 to TRBJ2-5, with 8 bases lining up with TRBD2. The CDR3 has 11 residues. CDR1 and CDR2 (germline): DFQATT, SNEGSKA (reference sequence). With V trimmed by 5 bases and J by 10 bases, 6 bases remained unmatched. The CDR3 DNA follows: TGCAGTGCTCGATCGGGGGGGGGCCAGTACTTC. Translation gives CSARSGGGQYF.

This sequence joins TRBV24-1 and TRBJ2-3; a possible D gene is TRBD2 (7 bases). The length of the CDR3 is 14 residues. V lost 4 bases to trimming and J lost 4 bases, with 11 bases between them. Germline values: CDR1 KGHDR, CDR2 SFDVKD. This chain's CDR3 is CATSDSGGPDTQYF. CDR3 DNA: TGTGCCACCAGTGACTCGGGGGGCCCAGATACGCAGTATTTT.

V usage is TRBV19 and J usage is TRBJ1-1; possible D gene TRBD1, 6 bases. The V end lost 4 bases, the J end lost 3 bases, and 18 bases lay between the germline ends. The germline V gene has CDR1 LNHDA and CDR2 SQIVND (reference sequence). There are 16 residues in the CDR3. CDR3 loop: CASSTTGLLEDTEAFF. The CDR3 nucleotides are TGTGCCAGTAGTACAACAGGGCTGCTGGAAGACACTGAAGCTTTCTTT. Combining the CDR3 with reference TRBV19 and TRBJ1-1 gives the whole variable domain DGGITQSPKYLFRKEGQNVTLSCEQNLNHDAMYWYRQDPGQGLRLIYYSQIVNDFQKGDIAEGYSVSREKKESFPLTVTSAQKNPTAFYLCASSTTGLLEDTEAFFGQGTRLTVV.